The 8 T cell receptor beta chains below come from one sample, sequenced in a study of T cell responses to AZD1222 COVID-19 vaccine. Only in-frame clones appear in the TCRdb table, and some are missing; sequencing was by immunoSEQ multiplex PCR. Among more than 150,000 clones listed, 91% were seen once. Sample: peripheral blood, taken 28 days after the second AZD1222 dose. These receptors all stem from an adult who received the AZD1222 COVID-19 vaccine.

This sequence joins TRBV19 and TRBJ1-1; the D gene is possibly TRBD1 (6 bases). The V gene's germline CDR1 is LNHDA and CDR2 SQIVND (reference sequence). V was trimmed by 4 bases and J by 2 bases, leaving 11 bases between them. The length of the CDR3 is 14 residues. This chain's CDR3 is CASSTQGRNTEAFF. The CDR3 nucleotides read TGTGCCAGTAGTACACAGGGCCGAAACACTGAAGCTTTCTTT.

The chain combines TRBV27 with TRBJ1-2; D not certain. The CDR3 length is 14 residues. V was pared by 0 bases and J by 2 bases, with 7 bases between. Per the germline V gene, CDR1 is MNHEY and CDR2 is SMNVEV (reference sequence). The DNA for the CDR3 is TGTGCCAGCAGTTTATCGGGGTCCAACTATGGCTACACCTTC. Its translation: CASSLSGSNYGYTF.

The chain is built from TRBV5-8 and TRBJ2-5, with D perhaps TRBD1 (5 bases). The CDR3 is 14 residues long. The V end was cut by 0 bases, the J end by 2 bases, with 8 bases between. Germline V gene sequence: CDR1 SGHTS, CDR2 YDEGEE. Written as DNA, the CDR3 is TGTGCCAGCAGCTTGGGGACAAAGCAAGAGACCCAGTACTTC. This encodes CASSLGTKQETQYF.

This sequence joins TRBV5-1 and TRBJ2-1; no clear D. The CDR3 runs to 15 residues. Trimming took 6 bases from V and 3 from J, leaving 16 bases between them. From germline, CDR1 is SGHRS and CDR2 YFSETQ. As DNA, the CDR3 is TGCGCCAGCAACCCATCGGGCGGTAACTACAATGAGCAGTTCTTC. As protein: CASNPSGGNYNEQFF.

The V and J genes are TRBV5-4 and TRBJ2-1; D remains unclear. Germline CDR1 SGHNT, CDR2 YYREEE (reference sequence). CDR3 length: 14 residues. V dropped 2 bases and J dropped 4 bases, with 10 bases sitting between them. CDR3 in amino acids: CASSFWNKYNEQFF. CDR3 coding DNA: TGTGCCAGCAGCTTTTGGAACAAGTACAATGAGCAGTTCTTC. The whole variable domain, remainder taken from reference TRBV5-4 and TRBJ2-1, is ETGVTQSPTHLIKTRGQQVTLRCSSQSGHNTVSWYQQALGQGPQFIFQYYREEENGRGNFPPRFSGLQFPNYSSELNVNALELDDSALYLCASSFWNKYNEQFFGPGTRLTVL.

The chain uses TRBV5-8 and TRBJ2-7; 7 nucleotides match TRBD2. The CDR3 spans 15 residues. Looked up from germline, CDR1 is SGHTS and CDR2 is YDEGEE. Germline trimming cut 0 bases from V and 5 bases from J; bases unmatched to any gene: 8. The CDR3 DNA follows: TGTGCCAGCAGCTTGGTTCGCACTAGCGCCAACGAGCAGTACTTC. Its protein product is CASSLVRTSANEQYF.

V gene TRBV6-5 combines with J gene TRBJ2-7, with TRBD1 matching over 7 bases. Trimming removed 1 base from V and 3 bases from J; junction bases left unmatched: 6. This CDR3 has 15 residues. Looked up from germline, CDR1 is MNHEY and CDR2 is SVGAGI. Here the CDR3 DNA reads TGTGCCAGCAGTTACTATGACAGGGCCGGCTACGAGCAGTACTTC. Protein sequence: CASSYYDRAGYEQYF.

This clone showed up just once. The same CDR3 also results from other DNA sequences found in this sample. The chain combines TRBV28 with TRBJ1-4, with D perhaps matching TRBD1 (5 bases). Trimming took off 3 bases at V and 2 bases at J, with 7 bases between the two ends. Germline V CDR1 and CDR2: MDHEN, SYDVKM. CDR3 length equals 14 residues. The DNA of the CDR3 is TGTGCCAGCAGTTTTGGGGGGACTAATGAAAAACTGTTTTTT. Translated: CASSFGGTNEKLFF.